The source of this TCR beta chain is a study of cytomegalovirus exposure and HLA in healthy donors. Study background: Unique TCR beta sequences numbering about 100 million came from about 179 million T cells in an earlier analysis.

Trimming shortened V by 5 bases and J by 7 bases, and 14 bases separated the two germline ends. The length of the CDR3 is 13 residues. CDR1 and CDR2 (germline): SGHAT, FQNNGV. Regarding this clone: Its antigen is unknown.

The PCR made use of 60 Vbeta and 13 Jbeta primers. Clones were sequenced by immunoSEQ multiplex PCR, and TCRdb holds only the in-frame ones, with some missing. This repertoire shows about 230,000 clones, just over 75% found once; its top ten account for roughly 2.5%. General observations from the study: In an earlier analysis, productive rearrangement rates for most beta V segments clustered near 87% or 30%. Evidence from a later analysis indicated that most CMV-associated TCR beta chains looked HLA-restricted. Because they were indistinguishable, some V segments, including TRBV6-2 and TRBV6-3, were excluded.

The chain uses TRBV11-2 and TRBJ1-1; a possible D gene is TRBD1 (6 bases). Sequencing was carried out using PBMCs. The source is a woman aged 55-70 years in good health and CMV-seropositive. The CDR3 is CASSPRGAGEAFF. The CDR3 DNA reads as TGTGCCAGCAGCCCGCGGGGGGCCGGTGAAGCTTTCTTT.